These 3 T cell receptor beta chains came from one sample sequenced in a study of CD8+ T cells in alopecia areata. It was cDNA, reverse transcribed from extracted RNA, that served as the sequencing template. The method was immunoSEQ multiplex PCR; TCRdb's version includes in-frame clones alone and lacks a portion of them. The data contain 170,000 or so clones, roughly 65% of them singletons. Treatment meaning: oral pan-JAK inhibitor, 5-10 mg twice daily. Sample: CD4+ T cells sorted from blood, taken at week 4, from a patient treated with tofacitinib. These receptors came from a human donor with alopecia areata.

This clone was observed a few times. The chain has TRBV25-1 and TRBJ2-3; 10 bases match TRBD2. CDR3 length: 18 residues. After removal of 2 bases from V and 4 bases from J, the junction contained 12 bases not matched to a gene. The germline V gene encodes CDR1 MGHDK and CDR2 SYGVNS. As DNA, the CDR3 is TGTGCCAGCAGTGAAGTAGCGGGGGGCCCTATTAAAGCAGATACGCAGTATTTT. Its translation is CASSEVAGGPIKADTQYF. Drawing the rest from reference TRBV25-1 and TRBJ2-3, the complete variable domain is EADIYQTPRYLVIGTGKKITLECSQTMGHDKMYWYQQDPGMELHLIHYSYGVNSTEKGDLSSESTVSRIRTEHFPLTLESARPSHTSQYLCASSEVAGGPIKADTQYFGPGTRLTVL.

The chain joins TRBV18 to TRBJ1-2, with a possible D match to TRBD1 (6 bases). There are 17 residues in the CDR3. V gave up 4 bases and J gave up 0 bases, with 18 bases separating them. Germline loops: CDR1 KGHSH, CDR2 LQKENI. CDR3 bases: TGTGCCAGCTCACTGGGGACACCTAATCAAGCTAACTATGGCTACACCTTC. Translated: CASSLGTPNQANYGYTF. Based on the CDR3 plus reference TRBV18 and TRBJ1-2, the full variable domain is NAGVMQNPRHLVRRRGQEARLRCSPMKGHSHVYWYRQLPEEGLKFMVYLQKENIIDESGMPKERFSAEFPKEGPSILRIQQVVRGDSAAYFCASSLGTPNQANYGYTFGSGTRLTVV.

This chain joins TRBV25-1 and TRBJ1-2; D may be TRBD1 (5 bases). CDR1 and CDR2 (germline): MGHDK, SYGVNS. CDR3 length: 15 amino acids. V lost 5 bases, J lost 3 bases, and 16 bases lay in between. The CDR3 DNA sequence: TGTGCCAGCAGTCCCCTTGAGGGACTCCACTATGGCTACACCTTC. This sequence encodes CASSPLEGLHYGYTF.